These 32 T cell receptor beta chains originate from one sample sequenced in a study of blood T cell repertoires in COVID-19. Only in-frame clones appear in the TCRdb table, and some are missing; sequencing was by immunoSEQ multiplex PCR. Among 150,000 to 200,000 clones listed, approximately 90% were seen once. The sample taken for sequencing was peripheral blood. These receptors originate from an older woman with COVID-19, enrolled during active disease.

This clone was seen once. The chain couples TRBV18 to TRBJ1-1; 8 bases map to TRBD1. CDR1 KGHSH and CDR2 LQKENI come from the germline V gene. Trimming cost V 3 bases and J 4 bases; bases outside gene matches: 4. The CDR3 has 14 amino acids. CDR3 sequence (DNA): TGTGCCAGCTCACCGATTGGACAGGGCACTGAAGCTTTCTTT. This sequence encodes CASSPIGQGTEAFF.

V is TRBV19 and J is TRBJ1-2; weak D call: TRBD1 (5 bases). Trimming stripped 4 bases from V and 5 bases from J, with 11 bases between. CDR1 and CDR2 (germline): LNHDA, SQIVND (reference sequence). This CDR3 has 13 amino acids. CDR3 sequence (DNA): TGTGCCAGTAGTAAGACAGCAATTTATGGCTACACCTTC. Translated, it gives CASSKTAIYGYTF.

The V gene is TRBV24-1, the J gene TRBJ1-5; the match to TRBD1 covers 7 bases. Germline values: CDR1 KGHDR, CDR2 SFDVKD. J was trimmed by 3 bases and V by 4 bases; bases with no gene match: 5. The CDR3 spans 15 residues. CDR3 sequence: CATSEGTVFNQPQHF. The CDR3 DNA reads TGTGCCACCAGTGAAGGGACAGTCTTCAATCAGCCCCAGCATTTT.

The rearrangement joins TRBV13 to TRBJ2-1, with D perhaps matching TRBD2 (5 bases). There are 19 residues in the CDR3. V was trimmed by 5 bases and J by 0 bases, leaving 23 bases between them. From germline, CDR1 is PRHDT and CDR2 FYEKMQ (reference sequence). The CDR3 region is CASSPSQVTRISSYNEQFF. The CDR3 nucleotides are TGTGCCAGCAGCCCTTCCCAAGTAACTAGGATCAGCTCCTACAATGAGCAGTTCTTC. Full variable domain (missing parts from reference TRBV13 and TRBJ2-1): AAGVIQSPRHLIKEKRETATLKCYPIPRHDTVYWYQQGPGQDPQFLISFYEKMQSDKGSIPDRFSAQQFSDYHSELNMSSLELGDSALYFCASSPSQVTRISSYNEQFFGPGTRLTVL.

The chain carries TRBV7-2 and TRBJ2-1, with 7 bases fitting TRBD2. The CDR3 extends over 12 amino acids. Germline V CDR1 and CDR2: SGHTA, FQGNSA. J lost 7 bases, V lost 5 bases, and 2 bases had no gene match. CDR3 nucleotides: TGTGCCAGCAGCCTTAGCGGGAATGAGCAGTTCTTC. Translated: CASSLSGNEQFF.

This clone was picked up a small number of times. The chain is built from TRBV19 and TRBJ1-5; 10 nucleotides line up with TRBD1. CDR1 is LNHDA, CDR2 SQIVND, per germline (reference sequence). V shed 5 bases, J shed 6 bases, and the junction held 7 bases outside the gene matches. The CDR3 runs to 15 residues. The CDR3 here is CASSVRTGGSQPQHF. For the CDR3, the DNA is TGTGCCAGTAGTGTAAGGACAGGGGGATCTCAGCCCCAGCATTTT.

This clone was observed a handful of times. This chain links TRBV6-2 or TRBV6-3 with TRBJ1-5; D gene unclear. Trimming pared 5 bases from V and 1 base from J, leaving 18 bases between. The CDR3 consists of 17 residues. Germline V CDR1 and CDR2: MNHEY, SVGEGT. CDR3 sequence reads: CASSVGPLEGSNQPQHF. DNA for the CDR3: TGTGCCAGCAGTGTGGGCCCTCTGGAGGGAAGCAATCAGCCCCAGCATTTT.

This chain connects TRBV29-1 to TRBJ2-7, with TRBD2 as a possible D gene (7 bases). V was cut by 3 bases and J by 1 base, with 13 bases left in between. The length of the CDR3 is 14 residues. The germline V gene has CDR1 SQVTM and CDR2 ANQGSEA. The CDR3 DNA reads as TGCAGCGTTGATGGGGGGGCTTATTCCTACGAGCAGTACTTC. Protein sequence: CSVDGGAYSYEQYF.

V usage is TRBV6-5 and J usage is TRBJ1-5; D remains unclear. V lost 6 bases to trimming and J lost 12 bases, with 18 bases between them. The germline V gene has CDR1 MNHEY and CDR2 SVGAGI. The CDR3 runs to 13 residues. The CDR3 sequence: CASSLATGGLQHF. The DNA for the CDR3 is TGTGCCAGCAGCCTGGCAACCGGCGGACTCCAGCATTTT.

The rearrangement links TRBV5-1 to TRBJ1-6; 8 bases match TRBD1. This CDR3 has 14 amino acids. V was pared by 4 bases and J by 9 bases, with 6 bases of the junction left unmatched. From germline, CDR1 is SGHRS and CDR2 YFSETQ. CDR3 in amino acids: CASSPDREGSPLHF. The CDR3 nucleotides read TGCGCCAGCAGCCCGGACAGGGAGGGTTCACCCCTCCACTTT. Full variable domain (outside the CDR3, taken from reference TRBV5-1 and TRBJ1-6): KAGVTQTPRYLIKTRGQQVTLSCSPISGHRSVSWYQQTPGQGLQFLFEYFSETQRNKGNFPGRFSGRQFSNSRSEMNVSTLELGDSALYLCASSPDREGSPLHFGNGTRLTVT.

This clone was found once. CDR3 residues: CASSFHYGYTF. The CDR3 DNA sequence: TGTGCCAGCAGTTTCCATTATGGCTACACCTTC. The chain links TRBV12-3 or TRBV12-4 to TRBJ1-2; D not resolved. V gave up 3 bases and J gave up 5 bases, with 4 bases separating them. The CDR3 has 11 amino acids.

The gene calls are TRBV6-1 and TRBJ1-3; D might be TRBD1 (5 bases). CDR1 MNHNS and CDR2 SASEGT come from the germline V gene. The CDR3 is 13 residues long. Trimming pared 6 bases from V and 0 bases from J, leaving 6 bases between. This CDR3 reads CASRDISGNTIYF. CDR3 nucleotides: TGTGCCAGCAGGGACATCTCTGGAAACACCATATATTTT.

The table lists this clone with a count of one. The chain uses TRBV5-6 and TRBJ1-5; maybe TRBD1 (5 bases). This CDR3 comprises 15 residues. With 4 bases removed from V and 1 base from J, the gap between germline ends came to 12 bases. CDR1 SGHDT and CDR2 YYEEEE come from the germline V gene. CDR3 nucleotides: TGTGCCAGCAGCCGCTTGGGGCTAAGCAATCAGCCCCAGCATTTT. This translates into CASSRLGLSNQPQHF.

V is TRBV3-1 (or the pseudogene TRBV3-2) and J is TRBJ1-4; D gene ambiguous. The CDR3 is 16 residues long. Between the trimmed V and J ends, which lost 2 bases and 1 base, there was a span of 11 bases. The germline V gene has CDR1 LGHDT and CDR2 YNNKEL (reference sequence). CDR3 sequence: CASSQQSRITNEKLFF. CDR3 bases: TGTGCCAGCAGCCAACAAAGCAGGATAACTAATGAAAAACTGTTTTTT.

As regards this clone: The same CDR3 also results from other DNA sequences found in this sample. The CDR3 coding sequence is TGTGCCAGCAGTTACTTGCCGACAGGGGAGAGGTATGGCTACACCTTC. Translating gives CASSYLPTGERYGYTF. The chain has TRBV6-5 and TRBJ1-2; 8 bases are shared with TRBD1. The CDR3 sequence is 16 residues long. The J segment lost 5 bases and the V segment lost 1 base, leaving 9 bases of the junction unmatched. CDR1 is MNHEY, CDR2 SVGAGI, per germline.

This chain links TRBV9 with TRBJ2-2, with 7 bases that match TRBD2. J was trimmed by 0 bases and V by 0 bases; bases with no gene match: 2. The CDR3 is 16 amino acids. Per germline, CDR1 SGDLS and CDR2 YYNGEE. The CDR3 is CASSVAGGANTGELFF. CDR3 coding DNA: TGTGCCAGCAGCGTAGCGGGAGGCGCGAACACCGGGGAGCTGTTTTTT.

This clone occurred a few times. The gene calls are TRBV30 and TRBJ1-1; D may be TRBD1 (5 bases). This CDR3 comprises 14 residues. Per the germline V gene, CDR1 is GTSNPN and CDR2 is SVGIG (reference sequence). V lost 3 bases and J lost 1, with 12 bases in between. In DNA form, the CDR3 reads TGTGCCTGGAGCGCCGGGGGAGGGAACACTGAAGCTTTCTTT. Encoded protein: CAWSAGGGNTEAFF.

J is TRBJ2-1 and V is TRBV14; 11 bases are shared with TRBD2. Germline lookup yields CDR1 SGHDN and CDR2 FVKESK. The ends lost 4 bases at V and 10 bases at J; junction bases unmatched: 9. The CDR3 totals 15 residues. The CDR3 DNA sequence: TGTGCCAGCAGCCCGGTAGCGGGAGGGCCTTACGAGCAGTTCTTC. Its protein product is CASSPVAGGPYEQFF.

In its sample, this clone was seen once. The chain combines TRBV5-1 with TRBJ2-3, with TRBD2 matching 10 bases. V lost 4 bases, J lost 2 bases, and 10 bases stayed unmatched. Germline loops: CDR1 SGHRS, CDR2 YFSETQ. The CDR3 extends over 17 amino acids. The CDR3 nucleotides read TGCGCCAGCAGCCCGGTCTCCGGGACTAGCGCCACAGATACGCAGTATTTT. Translated: CASSPVSGTSATDTQYF.

V gene TRBV9 combines with J gene TRBJ2-1; 10 nucleotides agree with TRBD2. Germline values: CDR1 SGDLS, CDR2 YYNGEE. Trimming removed 0 bases from V and 4 bases from J; junction bases left unmatched: 4. The CDR3 extends over 16 amino acids. The CDR3 DNA is TGTGCCAGCAGCGTAGATGGTAGCGGGGGGTACAATGAGCAGTTCTTC. Translating it yields CASSVDGSGGYNEQFF.

The chain employs TRBV28 and TRBJ2-2; 8 bases are shared with TRBD2. V dropped 10 bases and J dropped 0; count of bases not matched to a gene: 13. The length of the CDR3 is 17 residues. Germline CDR1 MDHEN, CDR2 SYDVKM. Here the CDR3 reads CATRIFSGISNTGELFF. As DNA, the CDR3 is TGTGCCACCCGAATTTTTAGCGGGATTTCGAACACCGGGGAGCTGTTTTTT.

The chain couples TRBV9 to TRBJ1-2; D perhaps matches TRBD1 (6 bases). CDR1 is SGDLS, CDR2 YYNGEE, per germline. The CDR3 contains 14 residues. V lost 0 bases, J lost 4 bases, and 10 bases lay in between. The CDR3 spells CASSVGDIGYGYTF. In nucleotides, the CDR3 is TGTGCCAGCAGCGTAGGGGACATCGGCTATGGCTACACCTTC.

This clone was detected only once. The gene calls are TRBV4-3 and TRBJ1-2; TRBD1 matches at 7 bases. The germline CDR1 and CDR2 sequences are LGHNA and YSLEER. This CDR3 is built from 14 residues. V was pared by 1 base and J by 7 bases, with 6 bases of the junction left unmatched. CDR3 in DNA: TGCGCCAGCAGCCAAGTTAGACAGGGTGGTGGCTACACCTTC. Protein: CASSQVRQGGGYTF.

The CDR3 region has the DNA TGTGCCACCAGTGATTTGCCGTCGGAGACCCAGTACTTC. Translated: CATSDLPSETQYF. The chain recombines TRBV24-1 with TRBJ2-5; D uncertain. The CDR3 contains 13 residues. Per germline, CDR1 KGHDR and CDR2 SFDVKD. Trimming removed 0 bases from V and 5 bases from J, with 6 bases in between.

The chain links TRBV30 to TRBJ1-5; D may be TRBD1 (5 bases). CDR1 is GTSNPN and CDR2 is SVGIG in the germline V gene (reference sequence). V dropped 3 bases and J dropped 7 bases, with 16 bases sitting between them. The CDR3 is 14 residues long. CDR3 nucleotide sequence: TGTGCCTGGAGCGCGCCTGGGGCTTGGCAGCCCCAGCATTTT. This sequence encodes CAWSAPGAWQPQHF. Based on the CDR3 plus reference TRBV30 and TRBJ1-5, the full variable domain is SQTIHQWPATLVQPVGSPLSLECTVEGTSNPNLYWYRQAAGRGLQLLFYSVGIGQISSEVPQNLSASRPQDRQFILSSKKLLLSDSGFYLCAWSAPGAWQPQHFGDGTRLSIL.

V and J are TRBV7-9 and TRBJ1-5; D is uncertain. Trimming removed 5 bases from V and 9 bases from J, with 11 bases in between. There are 12 residues in the CDR3. The germline V gene has CDR1 SEHNR and CDR2 FQNEAQ (reference sequence). As DNA, the CDR3 is TGTGCCAGCAGCCGAGGGTTACGGCCCCAGCATTTT. Its protein product is CASSRGLRPQHF.

This clone has only a few counts. V and J are TRBV18 and TRBJ2-1, with 10 nucleotides matching TRBD2. The CDR3 runs to 15 residues. The germline V gene has CDR1 KGHSH and CDR2 LQKENI. The V and J ends lost 3 bases and 10 bases, in that order; junction bases with no gene match: 9. The CDR3 here is CASSPLPSGSGEQFF. The CDR3 coding sequence is TGTGCCAGCTCACCGTTGCCTAGCGGGAGTGGCGAGCAGTTCTTC.

This chain links TRBV5-4 with TRBJ2-1; the D gene is possibly TRBD2 (6 bases). Germline assignment: CDR1 SGHNT and CDR2 YYREEE (reference sequence). V lost 0 bases, J lost 1 base, and 14 bases lay in between. CDR3 length: 17 residues. This CDR3 is CASSLDPGRRSYNEQFF. DNA of the CDR3: TGTGCCAGCAGCTTGGATCCCGGGAGAAGGTCCTACAATGAGCAGTTCTTC.

The chain links TRBV15 to TRBJ2-1; D might be TRBD2 (6 bases). CDR3 size: 14 residues. With 1 base removed from V and 2 bases from J, the gap between germline ends came to 6 bases. The germline V gene has CDR1 LNHNV and CDR2 YYDKDF (reference sequence). The CDR3 loop reads CATSRGGTYNEQFF. The CDR3 nucleotides read TGTGCCACCAGCAGAGGCGGGACCTACAATGAGCAGTTCTTC.

This rearrangement joins TRBV18 to TRBJ1-3; 7 positions agree with TRBD1. The length of the CDR3 is 15 residues. Trimming took 3 bases from V and 4 from J; bases not matched to a gene: 6. The V gene's germline CDR1 is KGHSH and CDR2 LQKENI. CDR3: CASSPDNRGGNTIYF. CDR3 in DNA: TGTGCCAGCTCACCGGACAACAGGGGAGGAAACACCATATATTTT. The whole variable domain, filled in from reference TRBV18 and TRBJ1-3, reads NAGVMQNPRHLVRRRGQEARLRCSPMKGHSHVYWYRQLPEEGLKFMVYLQKENIIDESGMPKERFSAEFPKEGPSILRIQQVVRGDSAAYFCASSPDNRGGNTIYFGEGSWLTVV.

J is TRBJ2-7 and V is TRBV10-3; possible D gene TRBD1, 6 bases. In germline, CDR1 is ENHRY, CDR2 SYGVKD. The CDR3 spans 15 residues. The V gene lost 4 bases and the J gene lost 3 bases, with 16 bases spanning the gap. CDR3 protein: CAISGGQGVGYEQYF. The DNA of the CDR3 is TGTGCCATCAGTGGGGGGCAGGGTGTCGGCTACGAGCAGTACTTC.

The chain carries TRBV28 and TRBJ2-1; D not certain. CDR1 is MDHEN, CDR2 SYDVKM, per germline. V lost 1 base, J lost 5 bases, and 12 bases lay in between. The CDR3 runs to 15 residues. CDR3 sequence (DNA): TGTGCCAGCAGTTTATCTTCAGGAACAAACAATGAGCAGTTCTTC. It specifies CASSLSSGTNNEQFF.